A selection of T cell receptor beta chains follows, all from one sample in a study of CD8 T cells in ankylosing spondylitis. TCRdb reanalysed the 5' RACE reads using MiXCR and keeps one entry per CDR3 protein. The data show 250,000 to 350,000 distinct CDR3 sequences, 20% seen once. Sequencing was performed on blood, either unsorted or a sorted T cell fraction (not recorded which). The receptors were sampled from a male donor with ankylosing spondylitis or in good health (not recorded which). The CDR3 runs from the conserved cysteine through the conserved F or W. D genes are given only for firm matches. Some rows have no size entry. The others give once, few or many, or a class for an expanded clone.

size: few
length: 14
J: TRBJ1-6
V: TRBV20-1
D: -
CDR3: CSANHPPPNSPLHF
DNA: TGCAGTGCTAACCACCCGCCACCTAATTCACCCCTCCACTTT

size: -
length: 12
J: TRBJ2-3
V: TRBV7-9
D: TRBD2
CDR3: CASSSLGGAKYF
DNA: TGTGCCAGCAGTTCGCTCGGGGGGGCTAAGTATTTT

size: -
length: 15
J: TRBJ1-3
V: TRBV28
D: TRBD1
CDR3: CASSPGGTPRNTIYF
DNA: TGTGCCAGCAGTCCAGGGGGGACGCCTCGAAACACCATATATTTT

size: few
length: 11
J: TRBJ2-3
V: TRBV29-1
D: -
CDR3: CSVEDVGRRYF
DNA: TGCAGCGTTGAAGATGTCGGGAGAAGATATTTT

size: -
length: 15
J: TRBJ1-4
V: TRBV12-3/TRBV12-4
D: -
CDR3: CASSPSVATNEKLFF
DNA: TGTGCCAGCAGTCCGTCAGTAGCAACTAATGAAAAACTGTTTTTT

size: many
length: 17
J: TRBJ1-1
V: TRBV12-3/TRBV12-4
D: -
CDR3: CASSLGGPVQLNTEAFF
DNA: TGTGCCAGCAGTTTAGGGGGTCCAGTCCAATTGAACACTGAAGCTTTCTTT

size: few
length: 15
J: TRBJ2-1
V: TRBV7-2
D: TRBD1
CDR3: CASSEGTGGMYEQFF
DNA: TGTGCCAGCAGCGAAGGGACAGGAGGCATGTATGAGCAGTTCTTC

size: many
length: 13
J: TRBJ1-5
V: TRBV6-5
D: -
CDR3: CASSYSINQPQHF
DNA: TGTGCCAGCAGTTACTCGATCAATCAGCCCCAGCATTTT

size: -
length: 15
J: TRBJ1-4
V: TRBV2
D: -
CDR3: CASSEQTGLVEKLFF
DNA: TGTGCCAGCAGTGAACAAACAGGGTTGGTTGAAAAACTGTTTTTT

size: -
length: 11
J: TRBJ2-2
V: TRBV12-3/TRBV12-4
D: -
CDR3: CASSPTRELFF
DNA: TGTGCCAGCAGCCCAACTAGGGAGCTGTTTTTT

size: -
length: 15
J: TRBJ2-2
V: TRBV4-2
D: TRBD2
CDR3: CASSPGRGDTGELFF
DNA: TGTGCCAGCAGCCCCGGTCGGGGGGACACCGGGGAGCTGTTTTTT

size: -
length: 16
J: TRBJ2-1
V: TRBV11-1
D: -
CDR3: CASSRPQGSSYNEQFF
DNA: TGTGCCAGCAGCCGACCCCAGGGGAGCTCCTACAATGAGCAGTTCTTC

size: -
length: 14
J: TRBJ2-1
V: TRBV18
D: TRBD2
CDR3: CASAYSGAWNEQFF
DNA: TGTGCCAGCGCGTATAGCGGGGCGTGGAATGAGCAGTTCTTC

size: -
length: 13
J: TRBJ1-5
V: TRBV7-2
D: -
CDR3: CASSLVRDQPQHF
DNA: TGTGCCAGCAGCTTAGTGCGAGATCAGCCCCAGCATTTT

size: -
length: 14
J: TRBJ2-5
V: TRBV20-1
D: -
CDR3: CSARDLTGQKTQYF
DNA: TGCAGTGCTAGAGACCTGACAGGTCAAAAGACCCAGTACTTC

size: -
length: 13
J: TRBJ2-1
V: TRBV5-5
D: TRBD2
CDR3: CASDSAGVEEQFF
DNA: TGTGCCAGCGATTCAGCGGGAGTGGAGGAGCAGTTCTTC

size: many
length: 10
J: TRBJ1-1
V: TRBV2
D: -
CDR3: CASRAFEAFF
DNA: TGTGCCAGCAGGGCTTTTGAAGCTTTCTTT

size: few
length: 13
J: TRBJ1-4
V: TRBV5-5
D: -
CDR3: CASSTGRHEKLFF
DNA: TGTGCCAGCAGCACCGGGAGACATGAAAAACTGTTTTTT

size: few
length: 15
J: TRBJ2-5
V: TRBV7-8
D: -
CDR3: CASSLVRGSRETQYF
DNA: TGTGCCAGCAGCTTAGTCAGAGGAAGTCGGGAGACCCAGTACTTC

size: few
length: 17
J: TRBJ1-3
V: TRBV12-3/TRBV12-4
D: -
CDR3: CASSFGGRSSSGNTIYF
DNA: TGTGCCAGCAGTTTCGGGGGACGGTCGAGCTCTGGAAACACCATATATTTT

size: few
length: 12
J: TRBJ2-3
V: TRBV6-6
D: -
CDR3: CASSYPGDTQYF
DNA: TGTGCCAGCAGTTACCCGGGAGATACGCAGTATTTT

size: few
length: 15
J: TRBJ1-4
V: TRBV29-1
D: -
CDR3: CSVEDTLATNEKLFF
DNA: TGCAGCGTTGAAGACACCCTTGCAACTAATGAAAAACTGTTTTTT